This record looks at one TCR beta chain sequence and its context. Treatment of the sample: around 19 received Ad26.COV2.S at low or high dose, single or two shots; about 5 received placebo; per-sample allocation not given. Sampling was performed 63 days after the first vaccine or placebo injection. This sample was taken from a study of Ad26.COV2.S vaccination and SARS-CoV-2 variants. The length of the CDR3 is 18 residues. The germline V gene encodes CDR1 MNHEY and CDR2 SMNVEV (reference sequence). The V gene end was trimmed by 3 bases and the J gene end by 4 bases; junction bases not matched to a gene: 15. Data came from immunoSEQ multiplex PCR; TCRdb stores just in-frame clones and leaves some out. This sample has 440,000 or so clones, with roughly nine tenths found just once.

The specimen comprised peripheral blood, sampled in a trial of Ad26.COV2.S vaccine versus placebo. The chain joins TRBV27 to TRBJ2-1; 7 bases align to TRBD2. This clonotype was obtained from a person between 18 and 59 years old who received the Ad26.COV2.S COVID-19 vaccine or a placebo. The DNA for the CDR3 is TGTGCCAGCAGTTTGGGGTCGTTAGCGGGTTGGGCTTACAATGAGCAGTTCTTC. Translating gives CASSLGSLAGWAYNEQFF.